Following are 8 T cell receptor beta chains from one sample sequenced in a study of blood T cell repertoires in COVID-19. Profiling relied on immunoSEQ multiplex PCR, and the TCRdb table lists in-frame clones only, not all of them. The table includes fewer than 300,000 clones, 85% to 90% detected once. Sample: peripheral blood. These receptor sequences come from a woman aged 25-40 years with COVID-19, enrolled during active disease.

V gene TRBV7-9 combines with J gene TRBJ1-6; 7 nucleotides agree with TRBD1. This CDR3 spans 14 amino acids. CDR1 is SEHNR, CDR2 FQNEAQ, per germline (reference sequence). V shed 5 bases and J 6 bases; nucleotides not matched to a gene: 4. This CDR3 is CASSPTGINSPLHF. In nucleotides, the CDR3 is TGTGCCAGCAGCCCGACAGGGATTAATTCACCCCTCCACTTT.

The rearrangement joins TRBV7-8 to TRBJ1-1; a weak D match, TRBD1 (5 bases). With 1 base removed from V and 4 bases from J, the gap between germline ends came to 13 bases. The CDR3 loop spans 15 amino acids. Germline V CDR1 and CDR2: SGHVS, FQNEAQ. DNA for the CDR3: TGTGCCAGCAGCTTAGAATGGGGCCGTAGCACTGAAGCTTTCTTT. This translates into CASSLEWGRSTEAFF.

The chain links TRBV2 to TRBJ1-2; 7 bases are shared with TRBD1. Looked up from germline, CDR1 is SNHLY and CDR2 is FYNNEI. With 7 bases clipped from V and 7 bases from J, the junction kept 9 bases outside the gene matches. The CDR3 contains 13 residues. The CDR3 nucleotides are TGTGCCAGCACACAGGGGCGAGCGGCTGGCTACACCTTC. Translating it yields CASTQGRAAGYTF.

The chain has TRBV5-1 and TRBJ1-1; 12 bases map to TRBD1. Unmatched junction bases numbered 2, after V lost 2 bases and J lost 6 bases. This CDR3 is 14 amino acids long. The germline gives CDR1 SGHRS, CDR2 YFSETQ. CDR3 region: CASSLGTGGPEAFF. The CDR3 coding sequence is TGCGCCAGCAGCTTAGGGACAGGGGGCCCTGAAGCTTTCTTT.

A single count supports this clone. The rearrangement links TRBV7-9 to TRBJ2-6; 7 bases map to TRBD1. The CDR3 is 18 residues long. Unmatched junction bases numbered 9, after V lost 4 bases and J lost 0 bases. From germline, CDR1 is SEHNR and CDR2 FQNEAQ (reference sequence). The CDR3 region is CASSYRTGTYSGANVLTF. The CDR3 DNA reads as TGTGCCAGCAGCTACCGGACAGGAACGTACTCTGGGGCCAACGTCCTGACTTTC.

The V call is TRBV19, the J call TRBJ2-1; no firm D call. Germline V gene sequence: CDR1 LNHDA, CDR2 SQIVND (reference sequence). The CDR3 length is 13 residues. V was pared by 0 bases and J by 5 bases, with 5 bases between. The chain's CDR3 is CASSIDVHNEQFF. The CDR3 nucleotides read TGTGCCAGTAGTATAGACGTCCACAATGAGCAGTTCTTC.

V and J are TRBV28 and TRBJ1-2; a weak D match, TRBD1 (6 bases). The CDR3 extends over 12 amino acids. Trimming took off 7 bases at V and 2 bases at J, with 8 bases between the two ends. CDR1 is MDHEN and CDR2 is SYDVKM in the germline V gene. CDR3: CASKQGNYGYTF. CDR3 nucleotides: TGTGCCAGCAAACAGGGAAACTATGGCTACACCTTC.

This chain links TRBV18 with TRBJ2-2; 7 bases are a match to TRBD2. The CDR3 length is 16 residues. V gave up 2 bases and J gave up 2 bases; unmatched junction bases: 5. In germline, CDR1 is KGHSH, CDR2 LQKENI. CDR3 protein: CASSPSGRVNTGELFF. Here the CDR3 DNA reads TGTGCCAGCTCACCATCGGGGAGGGTAAACACCGGGGAGCTGTTTTTT.